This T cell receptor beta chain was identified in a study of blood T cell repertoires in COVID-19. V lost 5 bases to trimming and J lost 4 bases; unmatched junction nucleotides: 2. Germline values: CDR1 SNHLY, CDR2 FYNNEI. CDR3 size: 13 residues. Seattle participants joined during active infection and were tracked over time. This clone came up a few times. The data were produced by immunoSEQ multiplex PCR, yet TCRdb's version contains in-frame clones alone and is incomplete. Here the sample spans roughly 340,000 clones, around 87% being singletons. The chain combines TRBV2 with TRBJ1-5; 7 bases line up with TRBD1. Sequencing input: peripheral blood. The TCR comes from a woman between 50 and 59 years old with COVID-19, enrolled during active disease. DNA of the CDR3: TGTGCCAGCAGTTTGGACAGGAATCAGCCCCAGCATTTT. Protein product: CASSLDRNQPQHF.